Listed below are T cell receptor beta chains from one sample, sequenced in a study of T cell changes during pregnancy in multiple sclerosis. The protocol was immunoSEQ multiplex PCR, while the TCRdb copy is restricted to in-frame clones and leaves out a portion. The table has approximately 50,000 clones, about 90% seen once. The starting material was CD4+ T cells from peripheral blood mononuclear cells, obtained after pregnancy. The receptors here all came from a female donor with multiple sclerosis, enrolled in a pregnancy study. Each CDR3 is given with its conserved first and last residue. The order of the fields is J gene, V gene, D gene, clone size, CDR3 DNA, CDR3 protein. D genes are given only for firm matches. Clone size is stated in some rows and not others, as once, few, many or a class when expanded.

TRBJ2-1	TRBV28	.	.	TGTGCCAGCAGTCCATTCGGACAGACGAATGAGCAGTTCTTC	CASSPFGQTNEQFF
TRBJ2-1	TRBV6-1	.	.	TGTGCCAGCAGTACTCTCTCCAGGGAGCAGTTCTTC	CASSTLSREQFF
TRBJ1-1	TRBV7-9	TRBD1	.	TGTGCCAGCAGCTTAGGAGTAACAAGGGACAGGGGATACTCTGAAGCTTTCTTT	CASSLGVTRDRGYSEAFF
TRBJ2-4	TRBV27	TRBD1	few	TGTGCCAGCAGTCCACGACAGGGGACCTTCGCCAAAAACATTCAGTACTTC	CASSPRQGTFAKNIQYF
TRBJ2-3	TRBV5-4	.	.	TGTGCCAGCAGCTTGAATTTAAACACAGATACGCAGTATTTT	CASSLNLNTDTQYF
TRBJ1-5	TRBV28	.	.	TGTGCCAGCAGTTTACAATGGAGGGAGGGTCAGCCCCAGCATTTT	CASSLQWREGQPQHF
TRBJ2-7	TRBV28	.	.	TGTGCCAGCAGTCCAATTCACAGGCACTACGAGCAGTACTTC	CASSPIHRHYEQYF
TRBJ2-1	TRBV18	TRBD1	once	TGTGCCAGCTCACCCGGGACAGGGTTGTTTAGGTACAATGAGCAGTTCTTC	CASSPGTGLFRYNEQFF
TRBJ2-1	TRBV13	.	.	TGTGCCAGCAGCTTAAAAACTCCCCAGGCGTACAATGAGCAGTTCTTC	CASSLKTPQAYNEQFF
TRBJ1-5	TRBV21-1	.	.	TGTGCCAGCATCACATTTCCACCGACAGGTCGGGACAGAAGGGTTAATCAGCCCCAGCATTTT	CASITFPPTGRDRRVNQPQHF
TRBJ1-6	TRBV5-1	.	once	TGCGCCAGCAGCTTGTCCGGGGTAGGGTGGAATTCACCCCTCCACTTT	CASSLSGVGWNSPLHF
TRBJ2-2	TRBV6-4	.	once	TGTGCCAGCAGCGCGAGCGGGAACACCGGGGAGCTGTTTTTT	CASSASGNTGELFF
TRBJ2-7	TRBV6-1	.	.	TGTGCCAGCACAGACAGTAACGCCTACGAGCAGTACTTC	CASTDSNAYEQYF
TRBJ2-1	TRBV4-3	.	.	TGCGCCAGCAGCCAAGAGATTCGACTAGGTGGAGCCTACAATGAGCAGTTCTTC	CASSQEIRLGGAYNEQFF
TRBJ2-4	TRBV6-8	TRBD2	.	TGTGCCAGCAGTTACCCCATGACTAGCGGGAGGAGAAACATTCAGTACTTC	CASSYPMTSGRRNIQYF
TRBJ1-1	TRBV29-1	.	.	TGCAGCGTTGTCCGGACACCCTTCTTTAACACTGAAGCTTTCTTT	CSVVRTPFFNTEAFF
TRBJ2-1	TRBV5-4	TRBD2	once	TGTGCCAGCAGCGTCGGCGGGAGCAGGGTACGTAGGACCTCCTACAATGAGCAGTTCTTC	CASSVGGSRVRRTSYNEQFF
TRBJ2-2	TRBV19	TRBD2	.	TGTGCCAGTAGTCCCCGCTCGTCACTAGCGGGAACCACCGGGGAGCTGTTTTTT	CASSPRSSLAGTTGELFF
TRBJ1-3	TRBV29-1	.	.	TGCAGCGTCCAGGTCTCTGGAAACACCATATATTTT	CSVQVSGNTIYF
TRBJ1-1	TRBV9	.	.	TGTGCCAGCAGCCCACAGATCAATACGAACACTGAAGCTTTCTTT	CASSPQINTNTEAFF
TRBJ1-5	TRBV19	.	once	TGTGCCAGTAGAGACAGCTACAATCAGCCCCAGCATTTT	CASRDSYNQPQHF
TRBJ1-5	TRBV9	TRBD1	.	TGTGCCAGCAGCGTTGGGACAGGGGGTATTCAGCCCCAGCATTTT	CASSVGTGGIQPQHF
TRBJ1-2	TRBV6-1	TRBD1	.	TGTGCCAGCAGTGAAGCTACGACAGGGTTAGGCTACACCTTC	CASSEATTGLGYTF
TRBJ2-7	TRBV27	TRBD2	.	TGTGCCAGCAGTTTACAGTGGGGACTAGGCTCCGAGCAGTACTTC	CASSLQWGLGSEQYF
TRBJ1-2	TRBV2	TRBD1	.	TGTGCCAGCAGTATAGGGACAGGGTATGGCTACACCTTC	CASSIGTGYGYTF
TRBJ1-3	TRBV25-1	TRBD1	.	TGTGCCAGCAGCGAGAGGGGGCTCCGTGGAAACACCATATATTTT	CASSERGLRGNTIYF
TRBJ1-1	TRBV5-4	TRBD1	.	TGTGCCAGCAGCCAACGGACAGGCGTAAACCTTCGAGGCACTGAAGCTTTCTTT	CASSQRTGVNLRGTEAFF
TRBJ2-7	TRBV28	.	.	TGTGCCAGCAGTTCCATAAAAACAGGAGATTACGAGCAGTACTTC	CASSSIKTGDYEQYF
TRBJ1-4	TRBV10-2	TRBD1	.	TGCGCCAGCAGCGACCCGGGACAGGGAGATGAAAAACTGTTTTTT	CASSDPGQGDEKLFF
TRBJ1-2	TRBV21-1	.	.	TGTGCCAGCAGCAAAGTTACCAGTGGAGTCGAAACTAACTATGGCTACACCTTC	CASSKVTSGVETNYGYTF
TRBJ2-6	TRBV9	TRBD2	.	TGTGCCAGCAGCGCCTTGGGGGGGAGCCGCTCTGGGGCCAACGTCCTGACTTTC	CASSALGGSRSGANVLTF
TRBJ1-5	TRBV6-6	.	few	TGTGCCAGTGGAACTGCCACGGGGGGTCCCCAGCATTTT	CASGTATGGPQHF
TRBJ2-3	TRBV18	.	.	TGTGCCAGCTCACCACGCCCGGGGGTAGTTCGACACGCAGATACGCAGTATTTT	CASSPRPGVVRHADTQYF
TRBJ1-1	TRBV13	.	.	TGTGCCAGCAGAAACAACGGGGGGGGATACACTGAAGCTTTCTTT	CASRNNGGGYTEAFF
TRBJ1-5	TRBV10-2	.	.	TGCGCCAGCAGTGTAGCGGGGAAACAGCCCCAGCATTTT	CASSVAGKQPQHF
TRBJ2-7	TRBV5-1	TRBD1	.	TGCGCCAGCAGCAGGACTCCGGGACAGGGGTACGAGCAGTACTTC	CASSRTPGQGYEQYF
TRBJ1-2	TRBV5-1	TRBD1	.	TGCGCCAGCAGCTCAGGACAGGGGGCAGGTGGCTACACCTTC	CASSSGQGAGGYTF
TRBJ1-1	TRBV7-8	.	once	TGTGCCAGCATCCCGACTCTCTACAACACTGAAGCTTTCTTT	CASIPTLYNTEAFF
TRBJ2-7	TRBV6-5	TRBD2	once	TGTGCCAGCAGTTACTCGGGACTAGCCCCCAAGCAGTACTTC	CASSYSGLAPKQYF
TRBJ1-1	TRBV7-9	.	once	TGTGCCAGCAGCGCACAGGGAAGCGTGAACACTGAAGCTTTCTTT	CASSAQGSVNTEAFF
TRBJ1-5	TRBV21-1	.	.	TGTGCCAGCAGCAACCAAGACAGGGTAGGGGAGTCAGGGATATGCAGCAATCAGCCCCAGCATTTT	CASSNQDRVGESGICSNQPQHF
TRBJ2-3	TRBV5-1	TRBD1	.	TGCGCCAGCAGCTTGACAGGGGCTGGCAGGGATACGCAGTATTTT	CASSLTGAGRDTQYF
TRBJ2-7	TRBV28	.	.	TGTGCCAGCACCCAAACAGGGTTTCAATACGAGCAGTACTTC	CASTQTGFQYEQYF
TRBJ2-7	TRBV30	.	.	TGTGCCTGGACGGGTGGTGTGGGAGGCCCATCCTACGAGCAGTACTTC	CAWTGGVGGPSYEQYF
TRBJ2-7	TRBV6-1	TRBD2	once	TGTGCCAGCAGACTAGCGGGAAAAGCCTACGAGCAGTACTTC	CASRLAGKAYEQYF
TRBJ2-3	TRBV4-3	.	.	TGCGCCAGCAGCCAAGAACGACGGGACACAGATACGCAGTATTTT	CASSQERRDTDTQYF
TRBJ2-7	TRBV18	.	.	TGTGCCAGCTCACCTCGGCACCCGGAGGAGCAGTACTTC	CASSPRHPEEQYF
TRBJ2-1	TRBV5-1	.	.	TGCGCCAGCAGCGCCGTTTCGGGAGTCGACAATGAGCAGTTCTTC	CASSAVSGVDNEQFF
TRBJ1-1	TRBV5-4	.	once	TGTGCCAGCAGCTTGGCAGAGAACACTGAAGCTTTCTTT	CASSLAENTEAFF
TRBJ2-1	TRBV27	.	.	TGTGCCAGCAGGGAGGAGCTCCTAGCCAATGAGCAGTTCTTC	CASREELLANEQFF
TRBJ1-3	TRBV9	TRBD1	.	TGTGCCAGCAGCGTATCGGGACAGGTTGGAAACACCATATATTTT	CASSVSGQVGNTIYF
TRBJ2-5	TRBV14	.	few	TGTGCCAGCAGCCCTTCCAGGGTTGAGACCCAGTACTTC	CASSPSRVETQYF
TRBJ1-1	TRBV6-5	.	.	TGTGCCAGCAGTCCCCCGGGGGGTCGTTACACTGAAGCTTTCTTT	CASSPPGGRYTEAFF
TRBJ1-1	TRBV7-6	TRBD1	.	TGTGCCAGCAGCCCTCGACAGGGGGCAGGGACTGAAGCTTTCTTT	CASSPRQGAGTEAFF